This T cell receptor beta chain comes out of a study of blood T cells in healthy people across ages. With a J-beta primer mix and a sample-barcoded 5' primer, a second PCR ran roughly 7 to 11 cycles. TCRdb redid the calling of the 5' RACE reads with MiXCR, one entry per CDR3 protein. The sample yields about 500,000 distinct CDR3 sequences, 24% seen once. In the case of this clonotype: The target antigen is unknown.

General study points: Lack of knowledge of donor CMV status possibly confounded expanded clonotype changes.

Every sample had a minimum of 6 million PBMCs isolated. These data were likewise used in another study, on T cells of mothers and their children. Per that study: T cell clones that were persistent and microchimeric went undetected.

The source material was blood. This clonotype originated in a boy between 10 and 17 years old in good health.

CDR3 in DNA: TGTGCCAGCAGTTTATCGATCACGCAGGCAAGCTCCTACGAGCAGTACTTC. Amino acid sequence: CASSLSITQASSYEQYF. The chain employs TRBV27 and TRBJ2-7; D call uncertain. This CDR3 contains 17 residues. Trimming took 0 bases from V and 0 from J, leaving 15 bases between them. The germline V gene has CDR1 MNHEY and CDR2 SMNVEV (reference sequence).